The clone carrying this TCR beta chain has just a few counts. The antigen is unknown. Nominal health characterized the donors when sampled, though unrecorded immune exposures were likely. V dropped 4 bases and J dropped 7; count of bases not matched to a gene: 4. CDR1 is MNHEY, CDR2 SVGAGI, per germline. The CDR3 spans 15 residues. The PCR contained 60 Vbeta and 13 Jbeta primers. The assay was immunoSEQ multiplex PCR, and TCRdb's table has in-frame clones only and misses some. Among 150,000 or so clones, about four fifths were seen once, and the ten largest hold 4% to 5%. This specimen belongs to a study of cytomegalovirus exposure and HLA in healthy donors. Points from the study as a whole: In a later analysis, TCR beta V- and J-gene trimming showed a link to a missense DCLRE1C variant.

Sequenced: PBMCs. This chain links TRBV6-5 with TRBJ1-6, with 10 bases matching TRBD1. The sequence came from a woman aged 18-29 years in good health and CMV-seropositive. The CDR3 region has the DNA TGTGCCAGCAGTTTAGGGGGACAGGGGAATTCACCCCTCCACTTT. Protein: CASSLGGQGNSPLHF.